Described below is a single T cell receptor (beta chain) sequence and its context. The antigen is unknown. The sample originates from a study of T-cell memory formation after mild COVID-19. Study-level points and caveats: Clones shrinking between day 15 and 85 showed a balanced CD4/CD8 split, and those that grew later tilted toward CD4+. Contracting CD4+ clones lay largely in CM and EM, with CD8+ ones residing in EMRA.

V was pared by 4 bases and J by 6 bases, with 7 bases of the junction left unmatched. Germline V lookup: CDR1 SQVTM, CDR2 ANQGSEA. The CDR3 sequence is 13 residues long. Via MiXCR, TCRdb re-called the 5' RACE reads, giving one row per CDR3 protein. This table holds about 290,000 distinct CDR3 sequences, more than 15% found once. This TCR derives from a man younger than 35 who had mild COVID-19 (a few samples of this study predate the infection). Cell type and time point are not known. The source material was PBMCs or a T cell subset sorted from them (not recorded which). The gene calls are TRBV29-1 and TRBJ1-1, with TRBD1 matching 8 bases. Written as DNA, the CDR3 is TGCAGCGTTGCGTCGGGACAGGCCTCTGAAGCTTTCTTT. Protein product: CSVASGQASEAFF.